These 18 T cell receptor beta chains were sequenced from one sample in a study of metastatic and nonmetastatic thyroid tumors. Before thyroid surgery, none of the patients had received any treatment. TCRdb reanalyzed the PCR reads via MiXCR. Of tens of thousands of clones listed, 15% to 20% are singletons. Specimen: blood. These receptors came from a female donor with papillary thyroid cancer or a benign thyroid nodule (not recorded which). Some clones in this sample may be carry-over from other donors' samples.

About this clone: One end of the junction fails to match germline, which may point to a read error. The rearrangement joins TRBV19 to TRBJ2-5; 7 bases are shared with TRBD1. Germline V gene sequence: CDR1 LNHDA, CDR2 SQIVND (reference sequence). The CDR3 is 14 amino acids. Written as DNA, the CDR3 is TGTGCCAGTAGTACCCGACAGGGTCAAGAGACCGAGTACTTC. Translating gives CASSTRQGQETEYF.

The sample holds one count of this clone. The chain uses TRBV5-1 and TRBJ1-1, with a weak D call TRBD1 (5 bases). Deletions cut 1 base from V and 1 base from J, with 8 bases between. Germline loops: CDR1 SGHRS, CDR2 YFSETQ. The CDR3 is 14 amino acids. CDR3 sequence (DNA): TGCGCCAGCAGCTTGAATGGGGGGAACACTGAAGCTTTCTTT. It translates to CASSLNGGNTEAFF.

This chain connects TRBV7-8 to TRBJ2-7; D is unresolved. The CDR3 totals 12 residues. V was shortened by 5 bases and J by 2 bases, with 7 bases between the two germline ends. The germline V gene has CDR1 SGHVS and CDR2 FQNEAQ. CDR3 nucleotide sequence: TGTGCCAGCAGCCTGGTCCCCTACGAGCAGTACTTC. This codes for CASSLVPYEQYF.

This clone was observed at least ten times. The rearrangement joins TRBV6-5 to TRBJ1-2; D is ambiguous. CDR1 is MNHEY, CDR2 SVGAGI, per germline. V lost 2 bases, J lost 5 bases, and 12 bases lay in between. The CDR3 has 14 residues. The CDR3 DNA reads TGTGCCAGCAGTTACCAGGCCGGTGGATATGGCTACACCTTC. Its translation is CASSYQAGGYGYTF.

This clone was recorded at least ten times. The rearrangement links TRBV3-1 to TRBJ1-2, with D uncertain. This CDR3 region has 14 residues. Trimming pared 4 bases from V and 4 bases from J, leaving 13 bases between. CDR1 and CDR2 from the germline V gene are LGHDT and YNNKEL (reference sequence). The CDR3 protein is CASSPGTWGYGYTF. CDR3 coding DNA: TGTGCCAGCAGCCCCGGCACCTGGGGCTATGGCTACACCTTC. The full variable domain, with the rest looked up from reference TRBV3-1 and TRBJ1-2, is DTAVSQTPKYLVTQMGNDKSIKCEQNLGHDTMYWYKQDSKKFLKIMFSYNNKELIINETVPNRFSPKSPDKAHLNLHINSLELGDSAVYFCASSPGTWGYGYTFGSGTRLTVV.

In regard to this clone: A read error is possible here, since a much larger clone lies one base away. J is TRBJ2-7 and V is TRBV11-2; no clear D gene. The V and J ends lost 5 bases and 5 bases respectively, with 22 bases between them. This CDR3 spans 16 amino acids. Germline V gene data show CDR1 as SGHAT and CDR2 as FQNNGV. The chain's CDR3 is CASSPLGWAKTHEQYF. For the CDR3, the DNA is TGTGCCAGCAGCCCTCTGGGATGGGCGAAGACCCACGAGCAGTACTTC.

This clone was picked up many times. This CDR3 fails to terminate in the conserved phenylalanine or tryptophan, so it likely reflects a read error. The chain joins TRBV28 to TRBJ2-5; 7 bases fit TRBD1. The CDR3 is 13 residues long. V lost 7 bases to trimming and J lost 4 bases; unmatched junction nucleotides: 6. Looked up from germline, CDR1 is MDHEN and CDR2 is SYDVKM. In DNA, the CDR3 is TGTGCCAGCACAGACAGGGTACGAGAGACCCAGTACCTC. Translated, it gives CASTDRVRETQYL.

Ten or more counts support this clone. V and J are TRBV20-1 and TRBJ1-5, with 11 bases that match TRBD1. Germline values: CDR1 DFQATT, CDR2 SNEGSKA (reference sequence). The V gene end was trimmed by 2 bases and the J gene end by 6 bases; junction bases not matched to a gene: 3. This CDR3 has 14 amino acids. The CDR3 nucleotides are TGCAGTGCTAGACGGACAGGGGGCGTTCAGCCCCAGCATTTT. This codes for CSARRTGGVQPQHF.

The rearrangement joins TRBV27 to TRBJ1-1; D unclear. The CDR3 spans 13 residues. Per germline, CDR1 MNHEY and CDR2 SMNVEV (reference sequence). V lost 2 bases, J lost 4 bases, and 8 bases lay in between. CDR3 coding DNA: TGTGCCAGCAGTTTAAGTCGGGGCACTGAAGCTTTCTTT. It translates to CASSLSRGTEAFF.

This clone was observed at least ten times. The chain recombines TRBV6-1 with TRBJ2-7; 7 nucleotides match TRBD1. The CDR3 runs 14 residues. V shed 6 bases and J 2 bases; nucleotides not matched to a gene: 7. The germline gives CDR1 MNHNS, CDR2 SASEGT. This CDR3 reads CASSPDRRAYEQYF. The CDR3 DNA is TGTGCCAGCAGCCCGGACAGGAGAGCCTACGAGCAGTACTTC.

This clone has just a few counts. V usage is TRBV2 and J usage is TRBJ1-2; D unresolved. CDR3 length: 13 residues. The V end was cut by 2 bases, the J end by 2 bases, with 6 bases between. CDR1 SNHLY and CDR2 FYNNEI come from the germline V gene. CDR3 DNA sequence: TGTGCCAGCAGTGAATGGAACAACTATGGCTACACCTTC. Translating it yields CASSEWNNYGYTF.

This clone was observed many times. V usage is TRBV6-1 and J usage is TRBJ1-1; TRBD1 is a possible D gene (5 bases). Germline V CDR1 and CDR2: MNHNS, SASEGT. The CDR3 totals 12 residues. V lost 6 bases and J lost 4, with 9 bases in between. The CDR3 DNA is TGTGCCAGCAGACCGAGGGGCACTGAAGCTTTCTTT. This translates into CASRPRGTEAFF.

This clone occurred many times. The V call is TRBV3-1, the J call TRBJ2-7; D unresolved. The V end lost 4 bases, the J end lost 1 base, and 11 bases lay between the germline ends. The CDR3 sequence is 14 residues long. In germline, CDR1 is LGHDT, CDR2 YNNKEL (reference sequence). The CDR3 DNA reads TGTGCCAGCAGCCGAGCTGATGGTTCCTACGAGCAGTACTTC. It yields the protein CASSRADGSYEQYF.

This clone has ten or more counts. The chain carries TRBV12-3 or TRBV12-4 and TRBJ1-1, with a weak D call TRBD1 (6 bases). This CDR3 contains 13 residues. Trimming removed 3 bases from V and 4 bases from J, with 9 bases in between. The CDR3 DNA is TGTGCCAGCAGTTTCACAGGGAGCACTGAAGCTTTCTTT. Amino acid sequence: CASSFTGSTEAFF.

This clone was picked up many times. V is TRBV20-1 and J is TRBJ2-5; TRBD2 matches at 8 bases. CDR1 and CDR2 (germline): DFQATT, SNEGSKA (reference sequence). This CDR3 is 15 amino acids long. Trimming took 5 bases from V and 4 from J; bases not matched to a gene: 12. CDR3 region: CSAPRPGGRRETQYF. The CDR3 region has the DNA TGCAGTGCTCCCCGCCCGGGCGGGAGGAGAGAGACCCAGTACTTC.

At least ten counts were recorded for this clone. The gene calls are TRBV7-3 and TRBJ2-2, with a tentative D call TRBD1 (6 bases). Germline values: CDR1 SGHTA, CDR2 FQGTGA. The CDR3 loop spans 16 amino acids. Trimming removed 4 bases at V and 2 bases at J, with 14 bases between. The CDR3 DNA follows: TGTGCCAGCAGCTCCTCCAGGGGATTCAACACCGGGGAGCTGTTTTTT. Amino acids: CASSSSRGFNTGELFF.

This clone was recorded at least ten times. CDR3 sequence reads: CASSPRSGSYNEQFF. Here the CDR3 DNA reads TGTGCCAGCAGCCCACGTAGCGGTTCCTACAATGAGCAGTTCTTC. This rearrangement joins TRBV11-3 to TRBJ2-1; D possibly corresponds to TRBD2 (6 bases). CDR1 SGHNT and CDR2 YENEEA come from the germline V gene. V was trimmed by 5 bases and J by 1 base, leaving 12 bases between them. This CDR3 has 15 amino acids.

At least ten counts were recorded for this clone. The chain uses TRBV7-8 and TRBJ1-1; no firm D call. The CDR3 contains 13 residues. V shed 1 base and J shed 10 bases, with 13 bases lying between them. CDR1 and CDR2 (germline): SGHVS, FQNEAQ. The CDR3 region is CASSLVGSWVAFF. The CDR3 DNA is TGTGCCAGCAGCTTAGTGGGATCATGGGTAGCTTTCTTT.